Below are 18 T cell receptor beta chains sequenced from a single sample in a study of blood T cell repertoires in COVID-19. TCRdb's table, derived via immunoSEQ multiplex PCR, lists solely in-frame clones and lacks some. The data contain more than 80,000 clones, approximately 88% of them singletons. Sequenced sample: peripheral blood. These receptors originate from a man older than 75 with acute or convalescent COVID-19.

CDR3 protein: CASSQEGGRQFF. The CDR3 DNA sequence: TGTGCCAGCAGCCAAGAGGGGGGGAGGCAGTTCTTC. V gene TRBV3-1 (or the pseudogene TRBV3-2) combines with J gene TRBJ2-1; 7 bases agree with TRBD2. J was trimmed by 12 bases and V by 0 bases; bases with no gene match: 2. The CDR3 consists of 12 residues. Germline V gives CDR1 LGHDT, CDR2 YNNKEL (reference sequence).

V gene TRBV18 combines with J gene TRBJ2-1, with 11 positions matching TRBD2. This CDR3 region has 15 residues. Losses at the gene ends were 1 base for V and 7 bases for J; bases not matched to a gene: 3. Per germline, CDR1 KGHSH and CDR2 LQKENI. The CDR3 DNA is TGTGCCAGCTCACCACTAGCGGGAGGGCCAAATGAGCAGTTCTTC. It codes for CASSPLAGGPNEQFF. Full variable domain (missing parts from reference TRBV18 and TRBJ2-1): NAGVMQNPRHLVRRRGQEARLRCSPMKGHSHVYWYRQLPEEGLKFMVYLQKENIIDESGMPKERFSAEFPKEGPSILRIQQVVRGDSAAYFCASSPLAGGPNEQFFGPGTRLTVL.

CDR3 DNA: TGTGCCAGCAGCTTGGGACCGGGACAGGGGTTCGATGAGCAGTTCTTC. Translating it yields CASSLGPGQGFDEQFF. This rearrangement joins TRBV7-2 to TRBJ2-1; 10 nucleotides align to TRBD1. Germline V lookup: CDR1 SGHTA, CDR2 FQGNSA. CDR3 size: 16 residues. Losses at the gene ends were 3 bases for V and 8 bases for J; bases not matched to a gene: 10.

The chain couples TRBV7-8 to TRBJ1-2; 12 bases are a match to TRBD1. The CDR3 extends over 19 amino acids. The junction had 14 bases not matched to a gene; V was cut back by 2 bases and J by 4 bases. Per the germline V gene, CDR1 is SGHVS and CDR2 is FQNEAQ. The CDR3 DNA follows: TGTGCCAGCAGCTTACCTGGGACAGGGGGCGTCAGTAGGCTCTATGGCTACACCTTC. It yields the protein CASSLPGTGGVSRLYGYTF.

Turning to this clone: The same CDR3 is also encoded by other DNA sequences in this sample. This chain links TRBV11-2 with TRBJ1-1; 7 bases map to TRBD1. Germline CDR1 reads SGHAT; CDR2 reads FQNNGV. Trimming at V came to 3 bases and at J to 1 base, leaving 2 bases not matched to a gene. There are 14 residues in the CDR3. The CDR3 DNA follows: TGTGCCAGCAGCTTCCAGGGGGGGAACACTGAAGCTTTCTTT. Protein sequence: CASSFQGGNTEAFF.

J is TRBJ2-5 and V is TRBV6-2 or TRBV6-3, with 9 bases identical to TRBD1. This CDR3 has 15 amino acids. Trimming removed 4 bases from V and 4 bases from J; junction bases left unmatched: 7. Germline V gene lookup returns CDR1 MNHEY and CDR2 SVGEGT. CDR3 amino acids: CASSSQGAGRETQYF. CDR3 nucleotides: TGTGCCAGCAGTTCACAGGGGGCTGGGCGAGAGACCCAGTACTTC.

The CDR3 sequence: CANSGQIGSGTGELFF. The CDR3 DNA is TGTGCCAACTCCGGACAAATTGGCTCAGGGACCGGGGAGCTGTTTTTT. The chain has TRBV7-9 and TRBJ2-2; D may be TRBD1 (5 bases). This CDR3 is built from 16 residues. Germline assignment: CDR1 SEHNR and CDR2 FQNEAQ (reference sequence). Trimming removed 10 bases at V and 5 bases at J, with 23 bases between.

This rearrangement joins TRBV7-2 to TRBJ2-1; 11 nucleotides align to TRBD2. Unmatched junction bases numbered 3, after V lost 0 bases and J lost 5 bases. Per the germline V gene, CDR1 is SGHTA and CDR2 is FQGNSA. This CDR3 has 16 residues. CDR3 amino acids: CASSLAVAGGNNEQFF. For the CDR3, the DNA is TGTGCCAGCAGCTTAGCAGTAGCGGGAGGGAACAATGAGCAGTTCTTC.

The CDR3 loop is CASSLLGSGRQSYEQYF. In DNA, the CDR3 is TGTGCCAGCAGTTTATTGGGTAGCGGGAGGCAGTCCTACGAGCAGTACTTC. The chain employs TRBV27 and TRBJ2-7; 10 bases align to TRBD2. With 1 base clipped from V and 1 base from J, the junction kept 7 bases outside the gene matches. Germline V gene lookup returns CDR1 MNHEY and CDR2 SMNVEV (reference sequence). CDR3 length equals 17 residues.

CDR3 loop: CASSQNPGQGYGYTF. CDR3 DNA: TGTGCCAGCAGCCAAAACCCGGGACAGGGTTATGGCTACACCTTC. The rearrangement links TRBV3-1 (or the pseudogene TRBV3-2) to TRBJ1-2; 9 nucleotides line up with TRBD1. This CDR3 comprises 15 residues. The germline V gene encodes CDR1 LGHDT and CDR2 YNNKEL (reference sequence). Germline trimming cut 2 bases from V and 5 bases from J; bases unmatched to any gene: 6.

The chain has TRBV28 and TRBJ2-3, with TRBD2 matching over 12 bases. The trim removed 6 bases at V and 1 base at J, leaving 2 bases unmatched. Germline CDR1 MDHEN, CDR2 SYDVKM. The CDR3 sequence is 15 residues long. In nucleotides, the CDR3 is TGTGCCAGCAGAAGACTAGCGGGGGGCACAGATACGCAGTATTTT. This sequence encodes CASRRLAGGTDTQYF.

This rearrangement joins TRBV18 to TRBJ2-3, with D possibly TRBD1 on 6 matching bases. V lost 0 bases, J lost 1 base, and 17 bases lay in between. CDR1 is KGHSH and CDR2 is LQKENI in the germline V gene. The CDR3 has 18 residues. The DNA of the CDR3 is TGTGCCAGCTCACCACCCGTAGGCAGGGGATCTGGCACAGATACGCAGTATTTT. This sequence encodes CASSPPVGRGSGTDTQYF. Using reference TRBV18 and TRBJ2-3 for the parts outside the CDR3, the full variable domain is NAGVMQNPRHLVRRRGQEARLRCSPMKGHSHVYWYRQLPEEGLKFMVYLQKENIIDESGMPKERFSAEFPKEGPSILRIQQVVRGDSAAYFCASSPPVGRGSGTDTQYFGPGTRLTVL.

The chain joins TRBV30 to TRBJ1-2, with D possibly being TRBD1 (6 bases). V dropped 0 bases and J dropped 6 bases, with 14 bases sitting between them. This CDR3 is built from 14 residues. The V gene's germline CDR1 is GTSNPN and CDR2 SVGIG (reference sequence). CDR3 DNA sequence: TGTGCCTGGAGTGTACGAATCGCAGGGGATGGCTACACCTTC. Its protein product is CAWSVRIAGDGYTF.

Here the CDR3 reads CASSLHFMNTEAFF. In DNA form, the CDR3 reads TGTGCCAGCAGTTTACACTTCATGAACACTGAAGCTTTCTTT. The chain uses TRBV27 and TRBJ1-1; D call uncertain. This CDR3 contains 14 residues. Looked up from germline, CDR1 is MNHEY and CDR2 is SMNVEV (reference sequence). V dropped 2 bases and J dropped 0 bases, with 7 bases sitting between them.

The chain links TRBV5-5 to TRBJ1-2; a weak D match, TRBD1 (5 bases). The CDR3 totals 14 residues. V lost 2 bases and J lost 5, with 13 bases in between. Germline V gene data show CDR1 as SGHKS and CDR2 as YYEKEE (reference sequence). The chain's CDR3 is CASSLKQEIYGYTF. The DNA for the CDR3 is TGTGCCAGCAGCTTAAAACAGGAGATATATGGCTACACCTTC.

This rearrangement joins TRBV5-4 to TRBJ2-5; 7 bases line up with TRBD1. Trimming cost V 2 bases and J 5 bases; bases outside gene matches: 9. The CDR3 consists of 15 residues. Germline V gene lookup returns CDR1 SGHNT and CDR2 YYREEE (reference sequence). CDR3 residues: CASSLPTGNGETQYF. As DNA, the CDR3 is TGTGCCAGCAGCTTACCGACAGGGAACGGGGAGACCCAGTACTTC.

The chain joins TRBV16 to TRBJ1-1; D ambiguous. V lost 6 bases and J lost 8, with 10 bases in between. Germline CDR1 is KGHSY and CDR2 is FQNENV. This CDR3 region has 11 residues. The CDR3 DNA reads as TGTGCCAGCAGTTGGTTGGAGGAAGCTTTCTTT. It encodes CASSWLEEAFF.

The chain carries TRBV6-6 and TRBJ1-1; D call uncertain. CDR1 MNHNY and CDR2 SVGAGI come from the germline V gene (reference sequence). Between the trimmed V and J ends, which lost 4 bases and 0 bases, there was a span of 9 bases. This CDR3 comprises 14 residues. The DNA of the CDR3 is TGTGCCAGCAGTTTTCCAGAAATGAACACTGAAGCTTTCTTT. Amino acids: CASSFPEMNTEAFF.